The clone carrying this TCR beta chain came up once. The sample belongs to a study of blood T cell repertoires in COVID-19. Study information: Whether acute or convalescent, the COVID-19 samples came from the United States, Italy and Spain.

Seattle's enrolled individuals joined amid active infection and were then monitored longitudinally. Generated by immunoSEQ multiplex PCR, the TCRdb table keeps only in-frame clones and is missing some. The data contain some 300,000 clones, 75% to 90% of them singletons. The receptor was derived from a woman in her seventies with COVID-19, enrolled during active disease. The sequenced material came from peripheral blood.

CDR3 DNA sequence: TGTGCCAGCTCATTACCGGGACAGGGGGAAGGAGATACGCAGTATTTT. This gives the protein CASSLPGQGEGDTQYF. The rearrangement uses TRBV18 and TRBJ2-3, with TRBD1 matching 11 bases. The CDR3 runs to 16 residues. Germline CDR1 reads KGHSH; CDR2 reads LQKENI. V lost 5 bases to trimming and J lost 5 bases; unmatched junction nucleotides: 9.